This is a list of T cell receptor beta chains from one sample in a study of blood T cells in healthy people across ages. TCRdb recomputed calls from the 5' RACE reads with MiXCR, one row per CDR3 protein. The sample yields some 1.5 million distinct CDR3 sequences, about 30% seen once. Sequenced material: blood. Receptors were obtained from a woman aged 25-40 years in good health. CDR3s include the opening cysteine and the closing phenylalanine or tryptophan. Fields, in order: D gene, clone size, V gene, J gene, CDR3 DNA, CDR3 protein. D genes are given only for firm matches. The size of a clone is reported for some rows only, either as once, few or many, or as a class for expanded clones.

NA	few	TRBV30	TRBJ2-7	TGTGCCTGGACTGCCGCCGGGGGACTGTCCCACGAGCAGTACTTC	CAWTAAGGLSHEQYF
NA	NA	TRBV7-9	TRBJ2-1	TGTGCCAGCACCCTTTCGGACAGCCCGTACAATGAGCAGTTCTTC	CASTLSDSPYNEQFF
NA	few	TRBV18	TRBJ2-5	TGTGCCAGCTCACCATCTGGGCGAGACAATCAGTACTTC	CASSPSGRDNQYF
TRBD1	few	TRBV5-1	TRBJ2-7	TGCGCCAGCAGCGTCAACAGGGGCGCCTACGAGCAGTACTTC	CASSVNRGAYEQYF
TRBD1	NA	TRBV5-4	TRBJ1-2	TGTGCCAGCAGCCGAGACGGGGGACAGGGTTCTGGTTACACCTTC	CASSRDGGQGSGYTF
NA	many	TRBV12-3/TRBV12-4	TRBJ2-7	TGCGCCAGCAGCTTGCGGCAGGGCTACGAGCAGTACTTC	CASSLRQGYEQYF
NA	few	TRBV5-1	TRBJ2-1	TGCGCCAGCAGCTTGGACTCTTACTCCTACAATGAGCAGTTCTTC	CASSLDSYSYNEQFF
NA	NA	TRBV5-1	TRBJ1-5	TGCGCCAGCAGCGAGGGGGGCGCGACCCATCAGCCCCAGCATTTT	CASSEGGATHQPQHF
NA	many	TRBV28	TRBJ1-6	TGTGCCAGCAGTTTCCCCGACAGCTATAATTCACCCCTCCACTTT	CASSFPDSYNSPLHF
NA	NA	TRBV20-1	TRBJ1-2	TGCAGTGCTAGCAGGGAACAGGGCTACACCTTC	CSASREQGYTF
NA	few	TRBV6-6	TRBJ1-2	TGTGCCAGCAGTCGGACGGAGGCAGGAGGCTACACCTTC	CASSRTEAGGYTF
TRBD2	NA	TRBV20-1	TRBJ2-2	TGCAGTGCTAGAGCGGGTCTAGCGGGGAACACCGGGGAGCTGTTTTTT	CSARAGLAGNTGELFF
NA	NA	TRBV7-2	TRBJ2-5	TGTGCCAGCAGAAGGAGTGGCAACCAAGAGACCCAGTACTTC	CASRRSGNQETQYF
TRBD1	NA	TRBV10-3	TRBJ1-1	TGTGCCATTGGACAGGCGTCGGTAGAAGCTTTCTTT	CAIGQASVEAFF
TRBD2	many	TRBV30	TRBJ2-7	TGTGCCTGGAGTGTGGCGGGAGGATTAGAGCAGTACTTC	CAWSVAGGLEQYF
NA	many	TRBV29-1	TRBJ2-5	TGCAGCGTTGAAGATTGGGGCAGGGACCAAGAGACCCAGTACTTC	CSVEDWGRDQETQYF
TRBD1	NA	TRBV7-2	TRBJ2-6	TGTGCCAGCAGCCCCACGGGACAGCTTTTAGCCAACGTCCTGACTTTC	CASSPTGQLLANVLTF
NA	NA	TRBV9	TRBJ1-4	TGTGCCAGCAGCGTAGTCGGGGGCGCAGGGGAAAAACTGTTTTTT	CASSVVGGAGEKLFF
TRBD1	NA	TRBV10-3	TRBJ1-4	TGTGCCATCAGTGAACAGGGGGAGGAAAAACTGTTTTTT	CAISEQGEEKLFF
NA	NA	TRBV6-5	TRBJ2-7	TGTGCCAGCAGTTACTCGGTTTCGGGGACACCCATCGAGCAGTACTTC	CASSYSVSGTPIEQYF
NA	few	TRBV27	TRBJ1-6	TGTGCCAGCAGCGCCCGGGGGGCAAATTCACCCCTCCACTTT	CASSARGANSPLHF
NA	few	TRBV5-1	TRBJ2-1	TGCGCCAGCAGCTCCGAGAGGAGCGCCGTTGAGCAGTTCTTC	CASSSERSAVEQFF
NA	few	TRBV5-1	TRBJ1-4	TGCGCCAGCAGCCTGGAGGGGGGGCTCGGTGAAAAACTGTTTTTT	CASSLEGGLGEKLFF
NA	NA	TRBV7-2	TRBJ2-1	TGTGCCAGCAGTTGGGAACCTAATGAGCAGTTCTTC	CASSWEPNEQFF
NA	NA	TRBV2	TRBJ1-4	TGTGCCAGTGGGGGAGACAGCCAGGAAAAACTGTTTTTT	CASGGDSQEKLFF
TRBD2	NA	TRBV18	TRBJ2-1	TGTGCCAGCTCACCCCTAGCGGGAGAAACTGAGCAGTTCTTC	CASSPLAGETEQFF
NA	NA	TRBV7-2	TRBJ1-2	TGTGCCAGCAGCTTAGGGTCCTCGGGGGGTTTTGGCTACACCTTC	CASSLGSSGGFGYTF
NA	NA	TRBV3-1	TRBJ2-1	TGTGCCAGCAGCCAATCGCGGCGTGATGAGCAGTTCTTC	CASSQSRRDEQFF
TRBD2	few	TRBV11-2	TRBJ2-1	TGTGCCAGCAGCTTAGAAAGGACTAGAAGCGGCGGCTACAATGAGCAGTTCTTC	CASSLERTRSGGYNEQFF
NA	NA	TRBV7-3	TRBJ2-1	TGTGCCAGCAGCTTAACTTCCTCCCCGTCGAGGGGACAATACAATGAGCAGTTCTTC	CASSLTSSPSRGQYNEQFF
TRBD1	NA	TRBV28	TRBJ2-1	TGTGCCAGCAGTTGGCCGATATGGGACAGTCCGACCGGCTCCTACAATGAGCAGTTCTTC	CASSWPIWDSPTGSYNEQFF
NA	NA	TRBV10-3	TRBJ2-3	TGTGCCACCAGTGCCTCTGTCACGGGGGGCCCAGATACGCAGTATTTT	CATSASVTGGPDTQYF
TRBD1	many	TRBV4-2	TRBJ2-7	TGTGCCAGCAGCCGAGTGGACAGGGGGCACTACGAGCAGTACTTC	CASSRVDRGHYEQYF
TRBD2	many	TRBV5-1	TRBJ2-1	TGCGCCAGCAGCTCGACTAGCGGGGAGGGGGATGAGCAGTTCTTC	CASSSTSGEGDEQFF
TRBD1	NA	TRBV10-3	TRBJ1-2	TGTGCCACCAGTGAGGGGACAGGAGGTGAAGGCTACACCTTC	CATSEGTGGEGYTF
NA	few	TRBV4-1	TRBJ2-7	TGCGCCAGCAGCCACCAGACAGGACGCGAGCAGTACTTC	CASSHQTGREQYF
TRBD2	NA	TRBV7-2	TRBJ2-3	TGTGCCAGCAGCTTAGGGGTTGGCGGGAGTTTCTCAGGTACGCAGTATTTT	CASSLGVGGSFSGTQYF
TRBD2	few	TRBV29-1	TRBJ2-1	TGCAGCGACGGAACTAGCGGGGGGTACAATGAGCAGTTCTTC	CSDGTSGGYNEQFF
TRBD2	NA	TRBV2	TRBJ2-1	TGTGCCAGCAGTGACCTACTACTAGCGGGGGGACGGGGAAATGAGCAGTTCTTC	CASSDLLLAGGRGNEQFF
NA	NA	TRBV7-2	TRBJ2-7	TGTGCCAGCAGCACAGACGCTACGGACACCGGCTACGAGCAGTACTTC	CASSTDATDTGYEQYF
TRBD1	many	TRBV28	TRBJ2-7	TGTGCCAGCAGGACAGGGGGCACTGAGCAGTACTTC	CASRTGGTEQYF